This entry is about one TCR beta chain. These data come from a study of OX40 agonist ivuxolimab in advanced cancers. Study details: Patients received the agonistic anti-OX40 (CD134) antibody ivuxolimab.

Assay: immunoSEQ multiplex PCR; the TCRdb copy retains only in-frame clones and omits some. The sample consists of 25,000 to 35,000 clones, around 88% of them appearing once. Germline lookup yields CDR1 SGHDT and CDR2 YYEEEE. V shed 4 bases and J shed 4 bases, with 11 bases lying between them. The CDR3 extends over 14 amino acids. The receptor's source is an adult with an advanced solid tumor such as melanoma, head and neck, liver or kidney cancer. The input for sequencing was CD4+ or CD8+ T cells sorted from blood, taken in a trial of the OX40 agonist ivuxolimab. V and J are TRBV5-6 and TRBJ1-4, with D possibly matching TRBD1 (5 bases). CDR3 sequence reads: CASSRGSYNEKLFF. The CDR3 DNA follows: TGTGCCAGCAGCCGGGGCAGTTATAATGAAAAACTGTTTTTT.